Sequencing of this T cell receptor beta chain was carried out in a study of T-cell reconstitution after alpha-beta-depleted transplantation in children. This clonotype came up a few times. Per the germline V gene, CDR1 is KGHDR and CDR2 is SFDVKD. V lost 4 bases and J lost 5; bases outside the gene matches: 7. CDR3 size: 16 residues. Unique molecular identifiers tagged the TCRbeta library. One entry per CDR3 protein, called by TCRdb with MiXCR from the PCR reads. This sample carries around 480,000 distinct CDR3 sequences, around a third of them seen once, and the ten largest clones take 2% to 2.5%. This sequence joins TRBV24-1 and TRBJ2-1; 10 positions match TRBD2. The source was PBMCs from the stem cell graft donor, collected from the stem cell graft. The sequence derives from a human donor who donated a stem cell graft to a child with aplastic anemia. The CDR3 spells CATSESGLAEDNEQFF. The CDR3 DNA sequence: TGTGCCACCAGTGAATCTGGACTAGCGGAGGACAATGAGCAGTTCTTC.